The 20 T cell receptor beta chains given below trace back to one sample, sequenced in a study of blood T cells in healthy people across ages. Next came a second PCR, run for roughly 6 to 11 cycles, which used a sample-barcoded 5' primer along with a J-beta primer mix. TCRdb called the 5' RACE reads again in MiXCR, with one record for every CDR3 protein. The table has 1.8 million or so distinct CDR3 sequences, about 39% seen once; the top ten hold under 25%. The sample consisted of blood. These receptors all stem from a human donor in good health.

This clonotype has only a few counts. This chain uses TRBV28 with TRBJ2-3; no definite D call. The CDR3 spans 14 residues. V was cut by 8 bases and J by 2 bases, with 14 bases left in between. Per germline, CDR1 MDHEN and CDR2 SYDVKM. CDR3 residues: CASLPVGPTDTQYF. The CDR3 DNA is TGTGCCAGCCTTCCGGTTGGCCCCACAGATACGCAGTATTTT.

This clonotype was counted a few times. This sequence joins TRBV29-1 and TRBJ1-1; D is undetermined. This CDR3 is built from 13 residues. The germline V and J ends were trimmed by 1 base and 4 bases, with 10 bases remaining between them. Germline loops: CDR1 SQVTM, CDR2 ANQGSEA. The CDR3 region is CSVEGVWGTEAFF. CDR3 nucleotides: TGCAGCGTTGAAGGGGTCTGGGGCACTGAAGCTTTCTTT.

This clonotype was detected only a few times. The V gene is TRBV5-1, the J gene TRBJ2-7; D possibly corresponds to TRBD2 (6 bases). With 4 bases removed from V and 0 bases from J, the gap between germline ends came to 14 bases. There are 15 residues in the CDR3. Looked up from germline, CDR1 is SGHRS and CDR2 is YFSETQ. CDR3 region: CASSVRGEDSYEQYF. CDR3 nucleotide sequence: TGCGCCAGCAGCGTACGAGGGGAGGACTCCTACGAGCAGTACTTC.

This chain joins TRBV20-1 and TRBJ1-1, with 10 bases lining up with TRBD1. Germline V gene data show CDR1 as DFQATT and CDR2 as SNEGSKA (reference sequence). The CDR3 loop spans 13 amino acids. V lost 5 bases and J lost 7; bases outside the gene matches: 7. The CDR3: CSAPRQGAVEAFF. CDR3 DNA: TGCAGTGCTCCTCGACAGGGGGCCGTTGAAGCTTTCTTT.

The V and J genes are TRBV6-5 and TRBJ1-1; D is ambiguous. Trimming pared 3 bases from V and 0 bases from J, leaving 11 bases between. The CDR3 has 15 residues. Looked up from germline, CDR1 is MNHEY and CDR2 is SVGAGI. This CDR3 reads CASSYTVPVNTEAFF. For the CDR3, the DNA is TGTGCCAGCAGTTATACGGTACCGGTGAACACTGAAGCTTTCTTT.

The rearrangement links TRBV7-9 to TRBJ1-2, with a tentative D call TRBD1 (5 bases). The CDR3 totals 16 residues. Germline values: CDR1 SEHNR, CDR2 FQNEAQ (reference sequence). Trimming cost V 1 base and J 3 bases, with 15 bases left between them. For the CDR3, the DNA is TGTGCCAGCAGCTTAGGTATTGGGGCCAGCGACTATGGCTACACCTTC. Protein product: CASSLGIGASDYGYTF.

The chain has TRBV4-2 and TRBJ1-4, with D possibly being TRBD1 (5 bases). CDR1 LGHNA and CDR2 YNFKEQ come from the germline V gene. This CDR3 contains 16 residues. The ends were cut back, 0 bases at V and 3 bases at J, with 11 bases in the middle. As DNA, the CDR3 is TGTGCCAGCAGCCAAGATGTGGGGGTGGCTAATGAAAAACTGTTTTTT. Its protein product is CASSQDVGVANEKLFF.

This chain uses TRBV29-1 with TRBJ1-2; weak D call: TRBD1 (5 bases). Trimming shortened V by 1 base and J by 4 bases, and 16 bases separated the two germline ends. Germline V lookup: CDR1 SQVTM, CDR2 ANQGSEA. The CDR3 spans 15 residues. The CDR3 protein is CSVEVRLGRFYGYTF. CDR3 in DNA: TGCAGCGTTGAAGTAAGGTTGGGACGGTTCTATGGCTACACCTTC.

This clonotype occurred a few times. V usage is TRBV11-1 and J usage is TRBJ1-5; D uncertain. CDR3 length equals 12 residues. Deletions cut 6 bases from V and 3 bases from J, with 6 bases between. The germline V gene encodes CDR1 SGHAT and CDR2 FQDESV (reference sequence). Here the CDR3 reads CASSSDNQPQHF. CDR3 DNA: TGTGCCAGCAGTTCCGACAATCAGCCCCAGCATTTT. Based on the CDR3 plus reference TRBV11-1 and TRBJ1-5, the full variable domain is EAEVAQSPRYKITEKSQAVAFWCDPISGHATLYWYRQILGQGPELLVQFQDESVVDDSQLPKDRFSAERLKGVDSTLKIQPAELGDSAMYLCASSSDNQPQHFGDGTRLSIL.

This clonotype is a singleton in its sample. The chain couples TRBV4-3 to TRBJ2-3; D gene ambiguous. The CDR3 consists of 16 residues. Trimming shortened V by 0 bases and J by 0 bases, and 10 bases separated the two germline ends. CDR1 is LGHNA, CDR2 YSLEER, per germline. In DNA, the CDR3 is TGCGCCAGCAGCCAAGATCGGCCAAGGAGCACAGATACGCAGTATTTT. Protein product: CASSQDRPRSTDTQYF.

This clonotype has more than one count but fewer than ten. CDR3 residues: CASSQQRDDRGYTF. Here the CDR3 DNA reads TGCGCCAGCAGCCAACAACGGGATGATCGCGGCTACACCTTC. The chain has TRBV4-1 and TRBJ1-2; D is uncertain. Germline CDR1 MGHRA, CDR2 YSYEKL. V lost 2 bases to trimming and J lost 8 bases, with 15 bases between them. The CDR3 spans 14 residues.

This clonotype was detected only a few times. This rearrangement joins TRBV5-1 to TRBJ1-6; 8 positions agree with TRBD1. The V gene's germline CDR1 is SGHRS and CDR2 YFSETQ. The CDR3 is made up of 14 amino acids. J was trimmed by 7 bases and V by 4 bases; bases with no gene match: 4. The CDR3 sequence: CASSAGQANSPLHF. CDR3 sequence (DNA): TGCGCCAGCAGCGCGGGACAGGCGAATTCACCCCTCCACTTT.

V usage is TRBV7-2 and J usage is TRBJ2-1, with D perhaps matching TRBD2 (6 bases). This CDR3 has 15 amino acids. V was trimmed by 5 bases and J by 8 bases, leaving 19 bases between them. The germline CDR1 and CDR2 sequences are SGHTA and FQGNSA. The CDR3 region is CASSTPGTPWDEQFF. The CDR3 DNA follows: TGTGCCAGCAGCACCCCCGGGACTCCATGGGATGAGCAGTTCTTC.

This clonotype was counted only a few times. The chain joins TRBV6-2 or TRBV6-3 to TRBJ1-2; D perhaps matches TRBD1 (6 bases). Germline assignment: CDR1 MNHEY and CDR2 SVGEGT. The CDR3 runs 14 residues. Trimming shortened V by 6 bases and J by 0 bases, and 11 bases separated the two germline ends. The CDR3 DNA reads as TGTGCCAGCAGATCCCGGACAGCTAACTATGGCTACACCTTC. This sequence encodes CASRSRTANYGYTF.

The V gene is TRBV20-1, the J gene TRBJ1-1; D is possibly TRBD1 (6 bases). The V end lost 1 base, the J end lost 1 base, and 19 bases lay between the germline ends. CDR1 DFQATT and CDR2 SNEGSKA come from the germline V gene (reference sequence). This CDR3 is built from 17 residues. CDR3 in DNA: TGCAGTGCTAGAGCCCCCCCGAAGGGGGTCAAGAACACTGAAGCTTTCTTT. Translating it yields CSARAPPKGVKNTEAFF.

This chain uses TRBV14 with TRBJ1-1, with D possibly being TRBD1 (5 bases). Per the germline V gene, CDR1 is SGHDN and CDR2 is FVKESK. The CDR3 is made up of 13 amino acids. V lost 1 base and J 8 bases, leaving 11 bases between the germline ends. CDR3 residues: CASSQVGDAEAFF. The CDR3 bases are TGTGCCAGCAGCCAAGTGGGGGACGCAGAAGCTTTCTTT.

This clonotype showed up just a few times. The CDR3 nucleotides read TGTGCCAGTAGTACGGGCCGGGAAGACACCTTC. Amino acid sequence: CASSTGREDTF. The V call is TRBV19, the J call TRBJ1-2; no clear D. Germline-derived CDR1 and CDR2 are LNHDA and SQIVND (reference sequence). The CDR3 is 11 residues long. V lost 4 bases to trimming and J lost 12 bases, with 12 bases between them.

V and J are TRBV11-2 and TRBJ2-5; no firm D call. Trimming shortened V by 0 bases and J by 4 bases, and 9 bases separated the two germline ends. The CDR3 runs 14 residues. Germline-derived CDR1 and CDR2 are SGHAT and FQNNGV. As DNA, the CDR3 is TGTGCCAGCAGCTTAGATATATCTCGAGAGACCCAGTACTTC. Encoded protein: CASSLDISRETQYF.

The chain carries TRBV7-6 and TRBJ2-7; 8 bases match TRBD2. The assigned J gene may be wrong: the sequence end matches TRBJ2-5 better. Germline CDR1 SGHVS, CDR2 FNYEAQ. CDR3 length: 14 amino acids. CDR3 coding DNA: TGTGCCAGCGGACAATCGGGGGGGTGGGAGACCCAGTACTTC. It codes for CASGQSGGWETQYF.

V usage is TRBV3-1 and J usage is TRBJ2-7; 8 bases agree with TRBD1. Germline CDR1 reads LGHDT; CDR2 reads YNNKEL (reference sequence). V was pared by 5 bases and J by 2 bases, with 11 bases of the junction left unmatched. The CDR3 consists of 16 residues. The CDR3 bases are TGTGCCAGCAGCTTCGAGGACAGGGAAGATCCCTACGAGCAGTACTTC. Encoded protein: CASSFEDREDPYEQYF.